This T cell receptor (beta chain) was found in a study of cytomegalovirus exposure and HLA in healthy donors. From germline, CDR1 is KGHSH and CDR2 LQKENI. This CDR3 region has 17 residues. The V end lost 0 bases, the J end lost 0 bases, and 12 bases lay between the germline ends. The primer mix had 60 Vbeta and 13 Jbeta primers. Profiled with immunoSEQ multiplex PCR; TCRdb holds only in-frame clones, not every one. The sample lists about 190,000 clones, over 80% occurring once. The sequence was collected from a man between 50 and 59 years old in good health and CMV-seronegative. The chain employs TRBV18 and TRBJ1-5, with D perhaps matching TRBD1 (6 bases). The sequenced sample was PBMCs. In nucleotides, the CDR3 is TGTGCCAGCTCACCACCGCAGGACAGCTATAGCAATCAGCCCCAGCATTTT. As protein: CASSPPQDSYSNQPQHF.